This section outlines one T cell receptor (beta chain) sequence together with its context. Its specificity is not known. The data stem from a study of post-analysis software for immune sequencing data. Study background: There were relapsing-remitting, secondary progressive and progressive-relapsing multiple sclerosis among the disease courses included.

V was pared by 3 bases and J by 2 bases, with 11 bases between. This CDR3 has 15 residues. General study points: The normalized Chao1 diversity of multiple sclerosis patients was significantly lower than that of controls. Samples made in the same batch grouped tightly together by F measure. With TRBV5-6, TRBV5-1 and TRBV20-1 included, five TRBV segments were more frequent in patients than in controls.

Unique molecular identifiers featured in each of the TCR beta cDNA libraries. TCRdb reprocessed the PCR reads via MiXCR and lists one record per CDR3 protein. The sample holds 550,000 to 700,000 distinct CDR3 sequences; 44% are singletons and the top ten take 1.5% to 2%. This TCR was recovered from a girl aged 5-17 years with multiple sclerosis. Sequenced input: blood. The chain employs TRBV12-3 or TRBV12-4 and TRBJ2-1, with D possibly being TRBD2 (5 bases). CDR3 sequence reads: CASSFWEAAYNEQFF. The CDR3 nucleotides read TGTGCCAGCAGTTTCTGGGAAGCGGCCTACAATGAGCAGTTCTTC.